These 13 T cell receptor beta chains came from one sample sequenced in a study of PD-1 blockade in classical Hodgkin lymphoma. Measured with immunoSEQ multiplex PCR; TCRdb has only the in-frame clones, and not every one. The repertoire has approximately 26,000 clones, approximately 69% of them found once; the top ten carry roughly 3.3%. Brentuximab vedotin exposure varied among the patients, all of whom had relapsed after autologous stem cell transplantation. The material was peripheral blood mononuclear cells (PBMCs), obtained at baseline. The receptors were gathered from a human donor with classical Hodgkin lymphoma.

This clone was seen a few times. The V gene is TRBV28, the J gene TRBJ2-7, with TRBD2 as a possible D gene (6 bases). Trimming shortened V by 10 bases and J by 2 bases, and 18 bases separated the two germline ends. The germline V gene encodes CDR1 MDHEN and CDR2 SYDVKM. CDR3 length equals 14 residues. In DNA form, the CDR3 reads TGTGCCACCCGCGGGGTGAAGGGGACCTACGAGCAGTACTTC. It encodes CATRGVKGTYEQYF.

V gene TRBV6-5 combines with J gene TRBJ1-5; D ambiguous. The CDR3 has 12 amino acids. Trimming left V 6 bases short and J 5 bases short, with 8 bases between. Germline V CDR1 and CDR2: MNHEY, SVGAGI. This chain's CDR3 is CASRKKYQPQHF. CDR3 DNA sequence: TGTGCCAGCAGGAAAAAATATCAGCCCCAGCATTTT.

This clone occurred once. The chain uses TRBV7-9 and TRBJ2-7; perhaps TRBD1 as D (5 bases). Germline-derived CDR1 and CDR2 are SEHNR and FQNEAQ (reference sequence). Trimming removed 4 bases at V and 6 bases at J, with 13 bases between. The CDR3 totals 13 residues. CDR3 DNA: TGTGCCAGCAGCTCGATCCAGGGTGGCGAGCAGTACTTC. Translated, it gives CASSSIQGGEQYF.

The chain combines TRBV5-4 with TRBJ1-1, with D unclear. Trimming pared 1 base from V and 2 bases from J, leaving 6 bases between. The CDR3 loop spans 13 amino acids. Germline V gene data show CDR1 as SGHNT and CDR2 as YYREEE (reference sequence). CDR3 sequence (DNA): TGTGCCAGCAGCTTGCAGATAAACACTGAAGCTTTCTTT. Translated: CASSLQINTEAFF.

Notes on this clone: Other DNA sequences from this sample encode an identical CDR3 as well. CDR3 region: CASSIGNTEAFF. The CDR3 DNA is TGTGCCAGTAGTATTGGTAACACTGAAGCTTTCTTT. This sequence joins TRBV19 and TRBJ1-1; D is undetermined. Deletions cut 3 bases from V and 2 bases from J, with 4 bases between. The germline CDR1 and CDR2 sequences are LNHDA and SQIVND (reference sequence). The CDR3 covers 12 residues.

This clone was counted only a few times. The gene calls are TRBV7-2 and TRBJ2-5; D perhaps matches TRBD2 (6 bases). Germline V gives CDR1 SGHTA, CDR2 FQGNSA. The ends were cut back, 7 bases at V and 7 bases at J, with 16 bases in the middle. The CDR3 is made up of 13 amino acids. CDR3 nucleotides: TGTGCCAGCAAACCCGGTGGCGGGGCGACCCAGTACTTC. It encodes CASKPGGGATQYF.

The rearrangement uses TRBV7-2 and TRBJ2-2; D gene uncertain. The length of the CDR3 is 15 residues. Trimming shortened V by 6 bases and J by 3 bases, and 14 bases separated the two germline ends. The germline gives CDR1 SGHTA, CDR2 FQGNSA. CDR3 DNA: TGTGCCAGCAGTCCAGAAGGCGGATACACCGGGGAGCTGTTTTTT. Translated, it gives CASSPEGGYTGELFF. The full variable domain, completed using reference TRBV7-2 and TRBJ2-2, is GAGVSQSPSNKVTEKGKDVELRCDPISGHTALYWYRQSLGQGLEFLIYFQGNSAPDKSGLPSDRFSAERTGGSVSTLTIQRTQQEDSAVYLCASSPEGGYTGELFFGEGSRLTVL.

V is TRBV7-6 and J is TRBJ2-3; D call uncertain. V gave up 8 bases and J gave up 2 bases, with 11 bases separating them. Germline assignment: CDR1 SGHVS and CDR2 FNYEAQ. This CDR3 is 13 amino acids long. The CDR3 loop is CASSQEHTDTQYF. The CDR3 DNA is TGTGCCAGCTCTCAGGAACACACAGATACGCAGTATTTT.

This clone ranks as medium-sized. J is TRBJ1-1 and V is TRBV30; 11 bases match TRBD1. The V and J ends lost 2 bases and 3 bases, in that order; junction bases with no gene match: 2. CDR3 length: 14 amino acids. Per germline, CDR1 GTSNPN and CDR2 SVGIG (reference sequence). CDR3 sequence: CAWSLDRGHTEAFF. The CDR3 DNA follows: TGTGCCTGGAGTCTGGACAGGGGGCACACTGAAGCTTTCTTT.

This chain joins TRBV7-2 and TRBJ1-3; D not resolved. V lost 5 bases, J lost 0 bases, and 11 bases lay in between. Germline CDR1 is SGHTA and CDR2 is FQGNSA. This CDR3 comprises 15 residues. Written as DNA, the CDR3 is TGTGCCAGCAGCCCCTCAGGCACCTCTGGAAACACCATATATTTT. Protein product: CASSPSGTSGNTIYF.

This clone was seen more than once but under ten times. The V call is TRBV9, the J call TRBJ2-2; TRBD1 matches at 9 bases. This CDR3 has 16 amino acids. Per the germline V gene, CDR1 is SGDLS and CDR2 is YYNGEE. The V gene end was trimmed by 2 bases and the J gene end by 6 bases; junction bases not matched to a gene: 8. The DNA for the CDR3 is TGTGCCAGCAGCGTCTGGGACAGGGCGTTGGCCGGGGAGCTGTTTTTT. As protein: CASSVWDRALAGELFF.

The CDR3 coding sequence is TGTGCCAGCAGTGATGCGGGTACTAGCTCCTATAATTCACCCCTCCACTTT. The encoded protein is CASSDAGTSSYNSPLHF. The chain has TRBV2 and TRBJ1-6; D uncertain. Per the germline V gene, CDR1 is SNHLY and CDR2 is FYNNEI. The CDR3 totals 17 residues. The V end was cut by 3 bases, the J end by 0 bases, with 12 bases between. The full variable domain, with the rest looked up from reference TRBV2 and TRBJ1-6, is EPEVTQTPSHQVTQMGQEVILRCVPISNHLYFYWYRQILGQKVEFLVSFYNNEISEKSEIFDDQFSVERPDGSNFTLKIRSTKLEDSAMYFCASSDAGTSSYNSPLHFGNGTRLTVT.

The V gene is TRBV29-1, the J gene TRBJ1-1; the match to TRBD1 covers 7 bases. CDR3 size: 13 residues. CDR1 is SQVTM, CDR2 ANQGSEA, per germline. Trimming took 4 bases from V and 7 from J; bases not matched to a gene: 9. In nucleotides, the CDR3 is TGCAGCGTTGGGGGCGGGTGGGACAGTGAAGCTTTCTTT. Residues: CSVGGGWDSEAFF. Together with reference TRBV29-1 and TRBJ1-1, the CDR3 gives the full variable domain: SAVISQKPSRDICQRGTSLTIQCQVDSQVTMMFWYRQQPGQSLTLIATANQGSEATYESGFVIDKFPISRPNLTFSTLTVSNMSPEDSSIYLCSVGGGWDSEAFFGQGTRLTVV.